This T cell receptor (beta chain) derives from a study of blood T cell repertoires in COVID-19. At the level of the study: Sample material is recorded as cDNA or gDNA derived from T cells, B-cell-depleted T cells, or PBMCs.

V shed 10 bases and J shed 0 bases, with 10 bases lying between them. In germline, CDR1 is WSHSY, CDR2 SAAADI. The CDR3 is 13 residues long. Under the authors' procedure: Counts of nucleated cells, estimated from reference gene primer amplification, were obtained. Using immunoSEQ multiplex PCR, the repertoire was profiled, and TCRdb retains in-frame clones only, with some absent. V and J calls and clone size are those listed in that table; D and trimming were worked out from the DNA. Of under 100,000 clones listed, approximately 80% were seen once; the top ten hold approximately 12%. The material sequenced was peripheral blood. The chain is built from TRBV10-2 and TRBJ2-1, with a possible D match to TRBD2 (5 bases). The clonotype originates from a woman in her 70s with active or convalescent COVID-19. The CDR3, as DNA: TGCGCCACCCGGGAAAGCTCCTACAATGAGCAGTTCTTC. It encodes CATRESSYNEQFF.